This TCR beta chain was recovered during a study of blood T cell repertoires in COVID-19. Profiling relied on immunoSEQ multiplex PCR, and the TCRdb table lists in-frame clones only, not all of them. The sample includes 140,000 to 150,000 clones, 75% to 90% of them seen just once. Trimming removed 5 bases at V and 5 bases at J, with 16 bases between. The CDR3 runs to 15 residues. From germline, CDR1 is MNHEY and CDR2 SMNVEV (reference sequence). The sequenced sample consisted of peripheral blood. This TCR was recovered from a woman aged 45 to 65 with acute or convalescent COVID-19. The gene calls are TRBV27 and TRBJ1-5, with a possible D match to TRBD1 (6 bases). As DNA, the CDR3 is TGTGCCAGCAGTGGGCATACAGGGAAGGATCAGCCCCAGCATTTT. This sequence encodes CASSGHTGKDQPQHF.